The sequence of this TCR beta chain was determined in a study of Graves' ophthalmopathy and Graves' hyperthyroidism. Study overall: Before any treatment was given, at initial diagnosis, peripheral blood was collected.

This clonotype came up many times. V was shortened by 5 bases and J by 4 bases, with 17 bases between the two germline ends. The germline CDR1 and CDR2 sequences are SGHVS and FQNEAQ. The CDR3 has 15 amino acids. Amplification of the TCR beta CDR3 regions used RNA transcripts (as template). RT-PCR with HTBI primers came first, then second-round multiplex PCR. Via MiXCR, TCRdb re-called the multiplex PCR reads, giving one row per CDR3 protein. The table lists 350,000 or so distinct CDR3 sequences, roughly a sixth of them singletons. The TCR sequence derives from an adult man with Graves' ophthalmopathy. Sequenced sample: peripheral blood. The chain recombines TRBV7-8 with TRBJ1-1, with a tentative D call TRBD1 (6 bases). The CDR3 protein is CASSLYWGRGTEAFF. DNA for the CDR3: TGTGCCAGCAGCCTTTATTGGGGGCGGGGCACTGAAGCTTTCTTT.